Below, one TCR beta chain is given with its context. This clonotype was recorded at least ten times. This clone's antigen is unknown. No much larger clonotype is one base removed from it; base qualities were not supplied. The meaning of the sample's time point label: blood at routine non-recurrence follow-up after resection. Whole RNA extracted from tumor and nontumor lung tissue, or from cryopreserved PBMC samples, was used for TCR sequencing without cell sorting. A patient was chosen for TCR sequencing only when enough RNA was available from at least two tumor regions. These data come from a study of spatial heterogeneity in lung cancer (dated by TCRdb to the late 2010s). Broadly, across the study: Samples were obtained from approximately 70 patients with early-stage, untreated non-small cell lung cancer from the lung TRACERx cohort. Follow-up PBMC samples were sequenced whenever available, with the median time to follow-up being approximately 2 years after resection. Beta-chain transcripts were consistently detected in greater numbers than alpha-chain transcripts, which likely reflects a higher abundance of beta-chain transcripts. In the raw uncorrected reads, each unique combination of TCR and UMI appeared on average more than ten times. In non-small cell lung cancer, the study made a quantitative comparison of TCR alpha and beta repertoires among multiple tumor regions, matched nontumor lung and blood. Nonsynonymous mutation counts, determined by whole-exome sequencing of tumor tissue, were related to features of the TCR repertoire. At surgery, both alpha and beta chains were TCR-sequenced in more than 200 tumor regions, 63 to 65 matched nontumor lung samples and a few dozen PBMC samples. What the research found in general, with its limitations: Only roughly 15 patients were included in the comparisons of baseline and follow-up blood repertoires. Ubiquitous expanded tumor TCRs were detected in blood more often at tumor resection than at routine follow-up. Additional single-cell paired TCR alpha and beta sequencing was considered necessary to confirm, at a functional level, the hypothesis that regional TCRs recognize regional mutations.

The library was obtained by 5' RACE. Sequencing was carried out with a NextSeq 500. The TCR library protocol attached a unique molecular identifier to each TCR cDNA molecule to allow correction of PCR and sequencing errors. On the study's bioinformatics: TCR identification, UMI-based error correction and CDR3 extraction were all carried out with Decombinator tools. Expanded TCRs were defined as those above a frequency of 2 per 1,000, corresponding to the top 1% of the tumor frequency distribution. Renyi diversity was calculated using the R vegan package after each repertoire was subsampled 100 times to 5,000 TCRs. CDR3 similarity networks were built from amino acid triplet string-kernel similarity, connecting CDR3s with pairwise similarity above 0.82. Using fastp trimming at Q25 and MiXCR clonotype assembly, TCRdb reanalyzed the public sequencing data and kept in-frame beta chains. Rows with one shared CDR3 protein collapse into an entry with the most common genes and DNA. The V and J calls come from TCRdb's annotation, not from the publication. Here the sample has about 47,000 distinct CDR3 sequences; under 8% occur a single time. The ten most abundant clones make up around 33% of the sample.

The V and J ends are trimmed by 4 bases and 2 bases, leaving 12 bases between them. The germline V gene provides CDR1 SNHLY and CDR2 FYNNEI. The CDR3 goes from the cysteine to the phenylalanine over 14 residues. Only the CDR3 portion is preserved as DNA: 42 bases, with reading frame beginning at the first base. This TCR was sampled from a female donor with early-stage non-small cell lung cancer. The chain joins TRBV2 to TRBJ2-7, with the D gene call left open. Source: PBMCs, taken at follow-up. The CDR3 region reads CASSAQKGPYEQYF. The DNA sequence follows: TGTGCCAGCAGTGCCCAGAAGGGTCCCTACGAGCAGTACTTC.